These T cell receptor beta chains were read from a single sample in a study of T cells in Graves' hyperthyroidism and ophthalmopathy. TCRdb re-called the multiplex PCR reads with MiXCR, one entry per CDR3 protein. The sample shows approximately 400,000 distinct CDR3 sequences, around a sixth of them seen only once. The sequenced sample consisted of blood. The origin of the receptors is a woman aged 18-30 years with Graves' hyperthyroidism. Each CDR3 is given with its conserved first and last residue. A D gene is named only where the DNA matches it firmly. Not all rows give a size; the values are once, few, many and, for expanded clones, a class.

D: TRBD2
V: TRBV7-8
J: TRBJ2-7
size: many
CDR3: CASSLPGLAALYEQYF
DNA: TGTGCCAGCAGCTTACCGGGACTAGCGGCTCTCTACGAGCAGTACTTC

D: NA
V: TRBV4-2
J: TRBJ2-1
size: NA
CDR3: CASSQGLLWGHLDNEQFF
DNA: TGTGCCAGCAGCCAGGGGTTGTTATGGGGGCACCTGGACAATGAGCAGTTCTTC

D: NA
V: TRBV5-1
J: TRBJ2-5
size: many
CDR3: CASSLAGSGQETQYF
DNA: TGCGCCAGCAGCTTGGCCGGTAGCGGACAAGAGACCCAGTACTTC

D: NA
V: TRBV4-1
J: TRBJ1-1
size: many
CDR3: CASSQDRGSAVTEAFF
DNA: TGCGCCAGCAGCCAAGATCGGGGGTCAGCGGTCACTGAAGCTTTCTTT

D: NA
V: TRBV20-1
J: TRBJ1-1
size: many
CDR3: CSAGPENTEAFF
DNA: TGCAGTGCTGGCCCAGAGAACACTGAAGCTTTCTTT

D: TRBD2
V: TRBV10-3
J: TRBJ2-5
size: few
CDR3: CAISTKTSQETQYF
DNA: TGTGCCATCAGTACCAAGACTAGCCAGGAGACCCAGTACTTC

D: NA
V: TRBV18
J: TRBJ1-5
size: many
CDR3: CASSPGNSNQPQHF
DNA: TGTGCCAGCTCACCAGGGAATAGCAATCAGCCCCAGCATTTT

D: NA
V: TRBV29-1
J: TRBJ2-7
size: NA
CDR3: CSVSRGPEQYF
DNA: TGCAGCGTTTCCCGGGGGCCCGAGCAGTACTTC

D: NA
V: TRBV19
J: TRBJ2-1
size: NA
CDR3: CASSIGLPAPEQFF
DNA: TGTGCCAGTAGTATAGGTCTCCCAGCACCTGAGCAGTTCTTC

D: TRBD1
V: TRBV7-3
J: TRBJ2-7
size: many
CDR3: CASSPDRGREQYF
DNA: TGTGCCAGCAGCCCGGACAGGGGACGGGAGCAGTACTTC

D: NA
V: TRBV6-2/TRBV6-3
J: TRBJ2-6
size: few
CDR3: CASSWGLGANVLTF
DNA: TGTGCCAGCAGTTGGGGGCTCGGGGCCAACGTCCTGACTTTC

D: NA
V: TRBV12-3/TRBV12-4
J: TRBJ1-6
size: many
CDR3: CASSTGRLSSYNSPLHF
DNA: TGTGCCAGCAGCACGGGCCGACTTAGCTCCTATAATTCACCCCTCCACTTT

D: NA
V: TRBV11-2
J: TRBJ2-7
size: NA
CDR3: CASSSGRAASYEQYF
DNA: TGTGCCAGCAGTTCAGGGCGGGCAGCCTCCTACGAGCAGTACTTC

D: NA
V: TRBV9
J: TRBJ2-2
size: NA
CDR3: CASSEGPSVGIGELFF
DNA: TGTGCCAGCAGCGAGGGCCCCTCGGTAGGGATCGGGGAGCTGTTTTTT

D: NA
V: TRBV19
J: TRBJ1-5
size: few
CDR3: CASSIFRGGDTTQPQHF
DNA: TGTGCCAGTAGTATATTCCGGGGGGGGGATACCACTCAGCCCCAGCATTTT

D: NA
V: TRBV5-6
J: TRBJ2-4
size: many
CDR3: CASSLGSSLNIQYF
DNA: TGTGCCAGCAGCTTGGGGTCCTCACTAAACATTCAGTACTTC

D: NA
V: TRBV24-1
J: TRBJ1-5
size: many
CDR3: CATSEGRDKREQPQHF
DNA: TGTGCCACCAGTGAAGGCAGGGACAAAAGGGAACAGCCCCAGCATTTT

D: NA
V: TRBV5-1
J: TRBJ2-1
size: NA
CDR3: CASRDPREETQFF
DNA: TGCGCCAGCCGTGACCCCAGGGAGGAGACCCAGTTCTTC

D: NA
V: TRBV11-2
J: TRBJ2-7
size: many
CDR3: CASSSTGGGSYEQYF
DNA: TGTGCCAGCAGCTCCACAGGGGGGGGTTCCTACGAGCAGTACTTC

D: NA
V: TRBV30
J: TRBJ2-2
size: many
CDR3: CATSRTGELFF
DNA: TGTGCCACCTCCCGCACCGGGGAGCTGTTTTTT

D: NA
V: TRBV6-1
J: TRBJ2-7
size: many
CDR3: CASSGTATYEQYF
DNA: TGTGCCAGCAGTGGGACAGCCACCTACGAGCAGTACTTC

D: NA
V: TRBV20-1
J: TRBJ1-5
size: NA
CDR3: CSASQGSNSNQPQHF
DNA: TGCAGTGCTTCTCAGGGTAGCAATAGCAATCAGCCCCAGCATTTT

D: NA
V: TRBV12-5
J: TRBJ2-5
size: many
CDR3: CASGRQAQETQYF
DNA: TGTGCTAGTGGGCGACAGGCCCAAGAGACCCAGTACTTC

D: NA
V: TRBV20-1
J: TRBJ1-2
size: NA
CDR3: CSARQGGLFNYGYTF
DNA: TGCAGTGCTAGACAGGGAGGGCTCTTTAACTATGGCTACACCTTC

D: NA
V: TRBV2
J: TRBJ2-3
size: many
CDR3: CASSREAGTDTQYF
DNA: TGTGCCAGCAGTCGAGAAGCGGGCACAGATACGCAGTATTTT